The clone carrying this TCR beta chain came up a few times. The protocol was immunoSEQ multiplex PCR, while the TCRdb copy is restricted to in-frame clones and leaves out a portion. The table lists 20,000 to 25,000 clones, about four fifths of them singletons. This sample was taken from a study of T cell clones after liver transplantation. This CDR3 has 15 residues. Trimming took 6 bases from V and 0 from J, leaving 13 bases between them. Germline V gene sequence: CDR1 SGDLS, CDR2 YYNGEE. Specimen: CD8+ T cells from blood, collected 52 to 60 months after liver transplant. The sequence was obtained from a human patient who received a liver transplant. Some T cells may be supplied by the graft donor. This chain joins TRBV9 and TRBJ1-3; TRBD1 might be the D (5 bases). The DNA for the CDR3 is TGTGCCAGCACTGGTGGCGGGGGCTCTGGAAACACCATATATTTT. This translates into CASTGGGGSGNTIYF.